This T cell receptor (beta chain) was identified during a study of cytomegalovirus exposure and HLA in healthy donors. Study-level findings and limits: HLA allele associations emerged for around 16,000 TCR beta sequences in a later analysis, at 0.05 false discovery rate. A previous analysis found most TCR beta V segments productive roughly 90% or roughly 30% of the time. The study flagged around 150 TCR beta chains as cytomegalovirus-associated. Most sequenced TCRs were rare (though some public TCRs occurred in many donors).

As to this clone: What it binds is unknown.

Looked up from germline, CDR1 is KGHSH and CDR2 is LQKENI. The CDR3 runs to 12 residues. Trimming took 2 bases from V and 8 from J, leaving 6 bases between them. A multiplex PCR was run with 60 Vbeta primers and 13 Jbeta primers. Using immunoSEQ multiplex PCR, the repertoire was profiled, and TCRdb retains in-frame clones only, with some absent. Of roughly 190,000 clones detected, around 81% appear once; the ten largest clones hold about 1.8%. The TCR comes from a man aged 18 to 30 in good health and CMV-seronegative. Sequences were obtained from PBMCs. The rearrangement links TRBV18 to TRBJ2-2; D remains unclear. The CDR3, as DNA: TGTGCCAGCTCACCATTTCCAGGGGAGCTGTTTTTT. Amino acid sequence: CASSPFPGELFF.